Listed below are T cell receptor beta chains from one sample, sequenced in a study. From the RT-PCR reads, TCRdb called clonotypes with MiXCR, one entry per CDR3 protein. The sample shows about 680,000 distinct CDR3 sequences, approximately 14% of them seen only once. Sequencing input: memory CD4+ T cells from blood. The source of these receptors is a female donor in good health, serving as a healthy control. Each CDR3 is given with its conserved first and last residue. A D gene is named only where the DNA matches it firmly. The size of a clone is reported for some rows only, either as once, few or many, or as a class for expanded clones.

clone size	D gene	V gene	J gene	CDR3 DNA	CDR3 protein
few	.	TRBV6-6	TRBJ1-6	TGTGCCAGCAACCCCACCGGAAGACAGAATAATTCACCCCTCCACTTT	CASNPTGRQNNSPLHF
.	TRBD2	TRBV7-9	TRBJ2-1	TGTGCCAGCATCGAGCGAGCGGGAGGGCGGGGAGGAAACAATGAGCAGTTCTTC	CASIERAGGRGGNNEQFF
.	TRBD2	TRBV20-1	TRBJ2-3	TGCAGTGCTCCTAGCCCCGGACTAGCTTTCTGGTATTTT	CSAPSPGLAFWYF
many	TRBD2	TRBV6-5	TRBJ2-5	TGTGCCAGCAGTTATCGGGGGGGCGTAGAGACCCAGTACTTC	CASSYRGGVETQYF
.	TRBD2	TRBV10-3	TRBJ2-7	TGTGCCATCAGTGGTGGCCAGCGGGAGAAGGGCGAGCAGTACTTC	CAISGGQREKGEQYF
few	.	TRBV19	TRBJ1-5	TGTGCCAGTAGTATTCAAAGCAATCAGCCCCAGCATTTT	CASSIQSNQPQHF
many	.	TRBV6-4	TRBJ2-1	TGTGCCAGCAGTGACTCTAGCCATAGCCGCAATGAGCAGTTCTTC	CASSDSSHSRNEQFF
few	TRBD2	TRBV20-1	TRBJ2-7	TGCAGTGCACGCACGCCCCTAGCGGGCGTCTCCTACGAGCAGTACTTC	CSARTPLAGVSYEQYF
few	TRBD1	TRBV12-3/TRBV12-4	TRBJ1-4	TGTGCCAGCAGCAGGGGACAGACGAATGAAAAACTGTTTTTT	CASSRGQTNEKLFF
.	TRBD1	TRBV6-2/TRBV6-3	TRBJ1-2	TGTGCCAGCAGCCGGGACAGCTCCTTCTATGGCTACACCTTC	CASSRDSSFYGYTF
.	.	TRBV6-6	TRBJ1-5	TGTGCCAGCACGGGGTGGGATCAGCCCCAGCATTTT	CASTGWDQPQHF
.	TRBD1	TRBV12-3/TRBV12-4	TRBJ1-3	TGTGCCAGCAGCCTCGGACAGGGGGGTACTGGAAACACCATATATTTT	CASSLGQGGTGNTIYF
.	TRBD1	TRBV18	TRBJ1-2	TGTGCCAGCTCACCAACAGGGGGAAATAACTATGGCTACACCTTC	CASSPTGGNNYGYTF
few	TRBD1	TRBV18	TRBJ2-3	TGTGCCAGCTCGCCGGGGACAGGGCAGGCAGATACGCAGTATTTT	CASSPGTGQADTQYF
.	TRBD2	TRBV28	TRBJ2-4	TGTGCCAGCAGTTCTACTAGCGGGAGGGCCGAAGTCAAAAACATTCAGTACTTC	CASSSTSGRAEVKNIQYF
.	.	TRBV5-1	TRBJ2-5	TGCGCCAGCAGCTTGTCGGGCCAACCAATCCAAGAGACCCAGTACTTC	CASSLSGQPIQETQYF
few	TRBD2	TRBV9	TRBJ2-5	TGTGCCAGCAGCCCCCTAGGGACTAGCGGGGGCGAGACCCAGTACTTC	CASSPLGTSGGETQYF
.	TRBD2	TRBV27	TRBJ2-1	TGTGCCAGCAGTTTCGATCTCCCGGCGGGAGGGTACAATGAGCAGTTCTTC	CASSFDLPAGGYNEQFF
.	TRBD2	TRBV7-2	TRBJ2-2	TGTGCCAGCAGCTCTCTAGCGGGAGTGGGAACCGGGGAGCTGTTTTTT	CASSSLAGVGTGELFF
many	.	TRBV10-3	TRBJ1-2	TGTGCCATCAGTGAGCAACCCAGGGATGGCTACACCTTC	CAISEQPRDGYTF
few	TRBD1	TRBV5-4	TRBJ2-1	TGTGCCAGCAGCTGGGGACAGGGGATTGCCAATGAGCAGTTCTTC	CASSWGQGIANEQFF
.	TRBD1	TRBV20-1	TRBJ2-6	TGCAGCTTTAGGACAGGGCAAACTGGGGCCAACGTCCTGACTTTC	CSFRTGQTGANVLTF
many	TRBD1	TRBV12-3/TRBV12-4	TRBJ2-3	TGTGCCAGCAGTCCGTTGACAGGGACGGCGCAGTATTTT	CASSPLTGTAQYF
many	TRBD1	TRBV4-1	TRBJ1-6	TGCGCCAGCAGGGGACAGTCGGATTCACCCCTCCACTTT	CASRGQSDSPLHF
.	TRBD2	TRBV11-3	TRBJ2-5	TGTGCCAGCAGTTTGGTTACTTCGGGACTAGTAGGGACCCAGTACTTC	CASSLVTSGLVGTQYF
few	.	TRBV7-2	TRBJ2-3	TGTGCCAGCAGCGCCCGACAGGTCACAGATACGCAGTATTTT	CASSARQVTDTQYF
once	TRBD2	TRBV2	TRBJ2-7	TGTGCCAACCTAGCGGCAGACTACGAGCAGTACTTC	CANLAADYEQYF
many	TRBD2	TRBV29-1	TRBJ2-7	TGCAGCGTCTTGCGGCGGGAGAGGTCCTACGAGCAGTACTTC	CSVLRRERSYEQYF
.	.	TRBV6-6	TRBJ1-1	TGTGCCAGCTACCTCTCCGCCGTGCAGTCTGAAGCTTTCTTT	CASYLSAVQSEAFF
.	TRBD2	TRBV9	TRBJ2-1	TGTGCCAGCAGCGTAGCTAGCGGATACAATGAGCAGTTCTTC	CASSVASGYNEQFF
.	.	TRBV5-1	TRBJ1-5	TGCGCCAGCAGTAAGGACCTAGGCAATCAGCCCCAGCATTTT	CASSKDLGNQPQHF
many	TRBD2	TRBV20-1	TRBJ2-3	TGCAGTGCTACGCCCACGGGCGGGAGGGCCGGCCTCACAGATACGCAGTATTTT	CSATPTGGRAGLTDTQYF
few	.	TRBV6-1	TRBJ1-1	TGTGCCAGCACCCTGGACGGCGACCTTGAAGCTTTCTTT	CASTLDGDLEAFF
few	.	TRBV20-1	TRBJ1-5	TGCAGTGCTAGAGATTACAGGGAGGGGCAGCCCCAGCATTTT	CSARDYREGQPQHF
.	.	TRBV5-1	TRBJ1-1	TGCGCCAGCACCGATCAGGTGAACACTGAAGCTTTCTTT	CASTDQVNTEAFF
many	.	TRBV6-2/TRBV6-3	TRBJ2-1	TGTGCCAGCACCTCCACGGGCGGGGCGCACAATGAGCAGTTCTTC	CASTSTGGAHNEQFF
.	TRBD2	TRBV6-2/TRBV6-3	TRBJ2-5	TGTGCCAGCAGTTACAGCGCTAGCGGGAATCGAGAGACCCAGTACTTC	CASSYSASGNRETQYF
many	.	TRBV6-4	TRBJ1-2	TGTGCCAGCAGTGACTCTGAAGGGGCTGGCTACACCTTC	CASSDSEGAGYTF
few	TRBD1	TRBV6-2/TRBV6-3	TRBJ2-7	TGTGCCAGCAGCCCTGCCGGGACAGGGAGAGAGCAGTACTTC	CASSPAGTGREQYF
.	.	TRBV6-6	TRBJ2-7	TGTGCCAGCAGTTACCAGGGCGGAGGCTCCTACGAGCAGTACTTC	CASSYQGGGSYEQYF
medium-sized	.	TRBV20-1	TRBJ1-2	TGCAGTGCTAGAAACAGGGACTATGGCTACACCTTC	CSARNRDYGYTF
.	TRBD1	TRBV5-1	TRBJ1-2	TGCGCCAGCAGACCGAACCTACAGGGGAGTGGCTACACCTTC	CASRPNLQGSGYTF
.	.	TRBV7-2	TRBJ1-2	TGTGCCAGCAGCCCCGACGGCTCTTCGAACTATGGCTACACCTTC	CASSPDGSSNYGYTF
few	.	TRBV5-1	TRBJ2-1	TGCGCCAGCAGCGCCGAAGGAGCAGCTGAGCAGTTCTTC	CASSAEGAAEQFF
.	.	TRBV5-1	TRBJ1-1	TGCGCCAGCAGCTGGGGAACGGTGGGGGCTGAAGCTTTCTTT	CASSWGTVGAEAFF
.	.	TRBV20-1	TRBJ2-7	TGCAGTGCTAGAGTATACAGGTCTTTATTGCAGTACTTC	CSARVYRSLLQYF
.	TRBD1	TRBV5-1	TRBJ1-1	TGCGCCAGCAGCTTGGATCTCCAGGGGGCCACTGAAGCTTTCTTT	CASSLDLQGATEAFF
many	.	TRBV5-6	TRBJ1-4	TGTGCCAGCAGCCTTCGGGACGAAGAGGAAAAACTGTTTTTT	CASSLRDEEEKLFF
many	TRBD1	TRBV5-1	TRBJ1-4	TGCGCCAGCAGCACGACAGGGGATGGTTTCGAAAAACTGTTTTTT	CASSTTGDGFEKLFF
many	TRBD1	TRBV12-3/TRBV12-4	TRBJ2-7	TGTGCCAGCAGACGACAGGGAAGCTACGAGCAGTACTTC	CASRRQGSYEQYF
.	.	TRBV6-1	TRBJ2-5	TGTGCCAGCAGTGAAACCAGGAGAGAGACCCAGTACTTC	CASSETRRETQYF
.	.	TRBV7-3	TRBJ2-7	TGTGCCAGCAGCTTAAGGTCAGGATGGGAGCAGTACTTC	CASSLRSGWEQYF
few	.	TRBV7-8	TRBJ2-5	TGTGCCAGCAGCTTAGCTATGTCACGCAGCCAAGAGACCCAGTACTTC	CASSLAMSRSQETQYF
few	TRBD2	TRBV6-6	TRBJ2-2	TGTGCCAGCAGTTACACTAGCGGGAGGATGGGCGGGGAGCTGTTTTTT	CASSYTSGRMGGELFF
few	.	TRBV7-6	TRBJ2-7	TGTGCCAGCAGCGAGAAGCCAAGGGTGGCCTACGAGCAGTACTTC	CASSEKPRVAYEQYF
.	TRBD1	TRBV7-9	TRBJ1-1	TGTGCCAGCCGAAGACAGGGAGAGTATGAAGCTTTCTTT	CASRRQGEYEAFF
.	.	TRBV19	TRBJ1-5	TGTGCCAGTACCCACCGAGGGACTCGGGGGAGCAATCAGCCCCAGCATTTT	CASTHRGTRGSNQPQHF
.	.	TRBV7-2	TRBJ2-1	TGTGCCAGCAGCTCCCGAACAGGGTACGAGCAGTTCTTC	CASSSRTGYEQFF
.	TRBD2	TRBV30	TRBJ2-2	TGTGCCTGGCAGAGCCTCAGCGGGGTCGGGGAGCTGTTTTTT	CAWQSLSGVGELFF